Listed below are T cell receptor beta chains from one sample, sequenced in a study of PD-L1 blockade in urothelial cancer. Measured with immunoSEQ multiplex PCR; TCRdb has only the in-frame clones, and not every one. Of tens of thousands of clones in the sample, 88% were seen once. The material was PBMCs, obtained around atezolizumab (anti-PD-L1) treatment. The receptor source for this set is a man aged 55 to 70 with urothelial cancer. Each CDR3 is given with its conserved first and last residue. The order of the fields is J gene, V gene, clone size, D gene, CDR3 DNA, CDR3 protein. The D gene is left open where the match is weak. The size field is filled for only some rows; it gives once, few, many or a size class.

J gene: TRBJ2-1
V gene: TRBV7-2
clone size: few
D gene: TRBD2
CDR3 DNA: TGTGCCAGCAGCGCCCAGGAGGCGGGAGTAGCCTTCTTC
CDR3 protein: CASSAQEAGVAFF

J gene: TRBJ1-1
V gene: TRBV19
clone size: once
D gene: .
CDR3 DNA: TGTGCCAGTACGACAGTCCTGATGAACACTGAAGCTTTCTTT
CDR3 protein: CASTTVLMNTEAFF

J gene: TRBJ1-2
V gene: TRBV29-1
clone size: .
D gene: .
CDR3 DNA: TGCAGCGTCGTTCAGGGAATGTCTAACTATGGCTACACCTTC
CDR3 protein: CSVVQGMSNYGYTF

J gene: TRBJ1-1
V gene: TRBV5-1
clone size: .
D gene: .
CDR3 DNA: TGCGCCAGCAGCTTGGAGGGCGGGAAGCGGGCAGAAGCTTTCTTT
CDR3 protein: CASSLEGGKRAEAFF

J gene: TRBJ1-4
V gene: TRBV5-1
clone size: .
D gene: .
CDR3 DNA: TGCGCCAGCAGCCCCGGTTCATCAACTAATGAAAAACTGTTTTTT
CDR3 protein: CASSPGSSTNEKLFF

J gene: TRBJ2-1
V gene: TRBV14
clone size: .
D gene: TRBD2
CDR3 DNA: TGTGCCAGCAATAGCGGGAGCGGGGTGCGGCAGTTCTTC
CDR3 protein: CASNSGSGVRQFF

J gene: TRBJ1-3
V gene: TRBV6-1
clone size: .
D gene: .
CDR3 DNA: TGTGCCAGCAGAGCGACAGTCTCTGGAAACACCATATATTTT
CDR3 protein: CASRATVSGNTIYF

J gene: TRBJ1-2
V gene: TRBV29-1
clone size: .
D gene: TRBD1
CDR3 DNA: TGCAGCGTCGGAGACAGGGGCGGCGGCTACACCTTC
CDR3 protein: CSVGDRGGGYTF

J gene: TRBJ2-1
V gene: TRBV25-1
clone size: .
D gene: TRBD1
CDR3 DNA: TGTGCCAGCAGTGTATCTCCCGGGACAGGGGGCGAGAATGAGCAGTTCTTC
CDR3 protein: CASSVSPGTGGENEQFF

J gene: TRBJ2-7
V gene: TRBV28
clone size: .
D gene: TRBD2
CDR3 DNA: TGTGCCAGCAGTCCCACCGGGACTAGCGGCTACGAGCAGTACTTC
CDR3 protein: CASSPTGTSGYEQYF

J gene: TRBJ2-5
V gene: TRBV7-3
clone size: few
D gene: .
CDR3 DNA: TGTGCCAGCAGCTTGGAGGGGTGGGGTTCCCAGTACTTC
CDR3 protein: CASSLEGWGSQYF

J gene: TRBJ1-5
V gene: TRBV12-5
clone size: .
D gene: .
CDR3 DNA: TGTGCTAGTGGTTTGGGCTCAGGGTGGGCCGGCAATCAGCCCCAGCATTTT
CDR3 protein: CASGLGSGWAGNQPQHF

J gene: TRBJ2-2
V gene: TRBV2
clone size: .
D gene: .
CDR3 DNA: TGTGCCAGCAGTGAGGTGGAGGGCAGCACCGGGGAGCTGTTTTTT
CDR3 protein: CASSEVEGSTGELFF

J gene: TRBJ2-1
V gene: TRBV29-1
clone size: once
D gene: TRBD2
CDR3 DNA: TGCAGCGTTGAAGATCGTACTAGCGGAAATGAGCAGTTCTTC
CDR3 protein: CSVEDRTSGNEQFF

J gene: TRBJ2-7
V gene: TRBV19
clone size: .
D gene: .
CDR3 DNA: TGTGCCAGTAGTGCCCGACACCTCTACGAGCAGTACTTC
CDR3 protein: CASSARHLYEQYF

J gene: TRBJ2-1
V gene: TRBV4-3
clone size: .
D gene: TRBD2
CDR3 DNA: TGCGCCAGCAGCCAAGATAAACTAGCGGCCTCAAATGAGCAGTTCTTC
CDR3 protein: CASSQDKLAASNEQFF

J gene: TRBJ2-1
V gene: TRBV5-1
clone size: .
D gene: .
CDR3 DNA: TGCGCCAGCAGCCGCGAGAGTCTAGGAAATGAGCAGTTCTTC
CDR3 protein: CASSRESLGNEQFF

J gene: TRBJ1-1
V gene: TRBV11-2
clone size: .
D gene: TRBD1
CDR3 DNA: TGTGCCAGCAGCCTATCCGGGACAGGGGCCACTGAAGCTTTCTTT
CDR3 protein: CASSLSGTGATEAFF

J gene: TRBJ2-1
V gene: TRBV27
clone size: .
D gene: TRBD1
CDR3 DNA: TGTGCCAGCAGTCCGTGGCGGGACAGGGTCCTTGAGCAGTTCTTC
CDR3 protein: CASSPWRDRVLEQFF

J gene: TRBJ1-1
V gene: TRBV14
clone size: .
D gene: .
CDR3 DNA: TGTGCCAGCAGCCAAGGGCTCAGGGTTGCCCTCCGGAACACTGAAGCTTTCTTT
CDR3 protein: CASSQGLRVALRNTEAFF